One T cell receptor (beta chain) is described in this entry. Its antigen remains unknown. Naive CD4+ T cells were purified with Tregs depleted by CD25. This CDR3 has 14 amino acids. From germline, CDR1 is DFQATT and CDR2 SNEGSKA (reference sequence). V gave up 4 bases and J gave up 3 bases; unmatched junction bases: 5. Study-level findings and limits: Tumor Treg TCRs overlapped most with tumor naive CD4+ cells.

After constant-region reverse-primer amplification, full-length variable regions underwent semi-nested PCR with Nested Universal Primer A. TCRdb reanalysed the 5' RACE reads using MiXCR and keeps one entry per CDR3 protein. The data show around 5,700 distinct CDR3 sequences, around 36% seen once. The sequencing input was naive CD4+ T cells sorted from a lymph node. Sample subset: naive CD4+ T cells, CD4+CD45RA+CD25-. The chain couples TRBV20-1 to TRBJ2-7; 11 positions agree with TRBD1. The TCR sequence derives from a female donor with breast cancer. CDR3 nucleotide sequence: TGCAGTGCTAATCCGGGACAGGGGGGCTACGAGCAGTACTTC. This sequence encodes CSANPGQGGYEQYF.